Below, one TCR beta chain is given with its context. The CDR3 is 13 residues long. CDR1 SGHTA and CDR2 FQGNSA come from the germline V gene. V gave up 5 bases and J gave up 3 bases, with 7 bases separating them. These data come from a study of T-cell reconstitution after alpha-beta-depleted transplantation in children. It was with unique molecular identifiers that the TCRbeta library was prepared. TCRdb redid the calling of the PCR reads with MiXCR, one entry per CDR3 protein. The top ten hold roughly 5.5% of the sample, which has around 410,000 distinct CDR3 sequences, about a tenth seen once. The TCR was taken from a human donor who donated a stem cell graft to a child with acute myeloid leukemia. Sample: PBMCs from the stem cell graft donor, taken from the stem cell graft. V gene TRBV7-2 combines with J gene TRBJ1-4; no definite D call. Written as DNA, the CDR3 is TGTGCCAGCAGCCAACAGCCTAATGAAAAACTGTTTTTT. Translation gives CASSQQPNEKLFF.